This passage covers 17 T cell receptor beta chains from one sample sequenced in a study of shared clonotypes between healthy human individuals (TCRdb year 2020). Library construction relied on the immunoSEQ multiplex PCR assay. The source is immuneACCESS, and TCRdb retained only in-frame sequences with V and J called. Part of the clones is not carried over; for the studies checked, unresolved V genes explain less than half of this, and the remainder is unexplained. For this sample the table gives around 700,000 clones, of which 60% to 80% were detected only once. Less than 2% of the sample is taken by the ten largest. Sequencing was done on a sample of memory CD4+ T cells sorted from blood. The cell subset or site label here, explained by the study, means: CD45RA-negative fraction. These receptors were obtained from a young woman in good health.

The V gene is TRBV16, the J gene TRBJ2-7, with D perhaps matching TRBD2 (6 bases). The germline V gene has CDR1 KGHSY and CDR2 FQNENV. Trimming removed 4 bases from V and 4 bases from J, with 14 bases in between. There are 14 residues in the CDR3. The CDR3 DNA reads TGTGCCAGCAGCCTCCGGGACGGGAGTTACGAGCAGTACTTC. Translating gives CASSLRDGSYEQYF. Based on the CDR3 plus reference TRBV16 and TRBJ2-7, the full variable domain is GEEVAQTPKHLVRGEGQKAKLYCAPIKGHSYVFWYQQVLKNEFKFLISFQNENVFDETGMPKERFSAKCLPNSPCSLEIQATKLEDSAVYFCASSLRDGSYEQYFGPGTRLTVT.

The V gene is TRBV2, the J gene TRBJ1-1, with D uncertain. This CDR3 contains 11 residues. V was pared by 5 bases and J by 6 bases, with 7 bases between. Germline V CDR1 and CDR2: SNHLY, FYNNEI. CDR3 loop: CASSTEAEAFF. For the CDR3, the DNA is TGTGCCAGCAGTACAGAGGCTGAAGCTTTCTTT.

The chain links TRBV10-2 to TRBJ2-2; the match to TRBD1 covers 8 bases. V lost 3 bases to trimming and J lost 5 bases; unmatched junction nucleotides: 2. The CDR3 contains 14 residues. The germline gives CDR1 WSHSY, CDR2 SAAADI. In nucleotides, the CDR3 is TGCGCCAGCAGTGAAGGACAGGGAACCGGGGAGCTGTTTTTT. Translated, it gives CASSEGQGTGELFF.

The V gene is TRBV7-2, the J gene TRBJ2-7, with a weak D call TRBD1 (6 bases). V lost 6 bases and J 1 base, leaving 10 bases between the germline ends. Germline CDR1 reads SGHTA; CDR2 reads FQGNSA. CDR3 length equals 13 residues. This CDR3 is CASSSGVSYEQYF. DNA of the CDR3: TGTGCCAGCAGTTCAGGGGTTTCCTACGAGCAGTACTTC.

This clone showed up just a few times. The chain links TRBV28 to TRBJ2-2; TRBD2 matches 12 bases. This CDR3 has 18 amino acids. Germline V gene lookup returns CDR1 MDHEN and CDR2 SYDVKM. V lost 10 bases, J lost 3 bases, and 15 bases stayed unmatched. The CDR3 reads CATSSGRAFGVDTGELFF. The CDR3 DNA follows: TGTGCCACCTCTAGCGGGAGGGCCTTCGGGGTAGACACCGGGGAGCTGTTTTTT.

The genes are TRBV5-8 and TRBJ2-1; possibly TRBD1 or TRBD2 for D (5 bases each). With 10 bases removed from V and 9 bases from J, the gap between germline ends came to 20 bases. This CDR3 comprises 13 residues. Germline V gene sequence: CDR1 SGHTS, CDR2 YDEGEE. The CDR3 loop is CAVHGTPGSEQFF. CDR3 coding DNA: TGTGCCGTCCACGGGACGCCCGGTAGTGAGCAGTTCTTC.

The rearrangement uses TRBV19 and TRBJ1-2, with D perhaps TRBD1 (5 bases). Germline CDR1 LNHDA, CDR2 SQIVND (reference sequence). Trimming took 7 bases from V and 2 from J, leaving 20 bases between them. CDR3 length: 16 residues. CDR3 residues: CASMRGPMMGNYGYTF. DNA of the CDR3: TGTGCCAGTATGCGGGGACCGATGATGGGGAACTATGGCTACACCTTC.

The chain couples TRBV29-1 to TRBJ2-1, with 7 bases aligning to TRBD1. Germline V gene sequence: CDR1 SQVTM, CDR2 ANQGSEA. The V gene end was trimmed by 6 bases and the J gene end by 4 bases; junction bases not matched to a gene: 6. The length of the CDR3 is 13 residues. The CDR3 bases are TGCAGCGTCGGGACAGTCGATTACAATGAGCAGTTCTTC. Residues: CSVGTVDYNEQFF.

This chain joins TRBV29-1 and TRBJ2-7; tentative D call: TRBD2 (6 bases). This CDR3 comprises 15 residues. Per germline, CDR1 SQVTM and CDR2 ANQGSEA. With 1 base removed from V and 9 bases from J, the gap between germline ends came to 22 bases. This chain's CDR3 is CSVEARGGGMSGQYF. CDR3 coding DNA: TGCAGCGTTGAAGCCCGAGGTGGCGGGATGAGCGGGCAGTACTTC.

The V gene is TRBV28, the J gene TRBJ1-2; D call uncertain. The V gene's germline CDR1 is MDHEN and CDR2 SYDVKM. V lost 6 bases and J 1 base, leaving 18 bases between the germline ends. The CDR3 runs 16 residues. The CDR3 bases are TGTGCCAGCAGAGGTCAGATGGGTCGGATTAACTATGGCTACACCTTC. It codes for CASRGQMGRINYGYTF.

V is TRBV21-1 and J is TRBJ1-5; the tabulated D call, TRBD1, remains unverified against the DNA. TRBV21-1 is recorded as a pseudogene. CDR3 length: 16 amino acids. CDR3 nucleotides: TGTGCCAGCAGCACCACCTTGGACAGTGTTTATCAGCCCCAGCATTTT. Encoded protein: CASSTTLDSVYQPQHF.

The V gene is TRBV7-2, the J gene TRBJ2-2; TRBD2 matches 8 bases. CDR1 and CDR2 from the germline V gene are SGHTA and FQGNSA. The CDR3 is made up of 15 amino acids. The ends lost 7 bases at V and 1 base at J; junction bases unmatched: 5. The CDR3 DNA reads as TGTGCCAGCACCTTGAGCGGGAGGAACACCGGGGAGCTGTTTTTT. Protein sequence: CASTLSGRNTGELFF.

CDR3 coding DNA: TGTGCCAGCAGCCCTGGGACTGGGCCGTACAATGAGCAGTTCTTC. Translation: CASSPGTGPYNEQFF. The chain is built from TRBV4-2 and TRBJ2-1, with a tentative D call TRBD2 (6 bases). The CDR3 runs 15 residues. The germline V gene has CDR1 LGHNA and CDR2 YNFKEQ. With 4 bases removed from V and 4 bases from J, the gap between germline ends came to 14 bases.

The rearrangement joins TRBV7-9 to TRBJ1-2; possible D gene TRBD1, 5 bases. The ends were cut back, 6 bases at V and 2 bases at J, with 28 bases in the middle. This CDR3 region has 19 residues. Germline V lookup: CDR1 SEHNR, CDR2 FQNEAQ (reference sequence). The CDR3 loop is CASRVTGKRTHDKNYGYTF. The CDR3 DNA follows: TGTGCCAGCAGAGTTACAGGAAAAAGGACACATGATAAAAACTATGGCTACACCTTC.

In this sample, this clone turned up a few times. Other nucleotide sequences in the sample specify the same CDR3. The CDR3 region has the DNA TGCGCCAGCAGTTCCGGACTAGCGGGGACTAATGAGCAGTTCTTC. This encodes CASSSGLAGTNEQFF. The chain has TRBV5-1 and TRBJ2-1; the match to TRBD2 covers 12 bases. Losses at the gene ends were 5 bases for V and 7 bases for J; bases not matched to a gene: 7. Per the germline V gene, CDR1 is SGHRS and CDR2 is YFSETQ. The CDR3 spans 15 residues.

This chain uses TRBV7-3 with TRBJ1-1; a weak D match, TRBD1 (6 bases). The germline CDR1 and CDR2 sequences are SGHTA and FQGTGA. The CDR3 sequence is 14 residues long. Trimming removed 2 bases from V and 5 bases from J, with 12 bases in between. The CDR3 spells CASSLQGRRTEAFF. The CDR3 nucleotides read TGTGCCAGCAGCTTACAGGGGCGCAGGACTGAAGCTTTCTTT.

The chain combines TRBV11-1 with TRBJ1-2; the D is unclear. This CDR3 has 14 amino acids. CDR1 is SGHAT and CDR2 is FQDESV in the germline V gene (reference sequence). V gave up 1 base and J gave up 3 bases, with 9 bases separating them. For the CDR3, the DNA is TGTGCCAGCAGCTTAGTGTCAGAAGACTATGGCTACACCTTC. Translated: CASSLVSEDYGYTF.